This TCR beta chain came from a study of identical twins. Study-wide results and caveats: Out-of-frame alpha sequences that twins shared showed excess low generation probability. For monozygotic twins, models underestimated out-of-frame TCR alpha sharing.

The length of the CDR3 is 13 residues. The ends were cut back, 6 bases at V and 2 bases at J, with 11 bases in the middle. Germline-derived CDR1 and CDR2 are DFQATT and SNEGSKA (reference sequence). This clonotype was counted between two and nine times. The target antigen is unknown. TCRdb recomputed calls from the 5' RACE reads with MiXCR, one row per CDR3 protein. The sample lists a few hundred thousand distinct CDR3 sequences; around 15% were seen once. These data were likewise used in another study, on yellow fever vaccine responses in identical twins. That investigation notes: Vaccine-induced T cell responses in twins were reportedly observed to appear partly convergent, partly personalized.

The chain recombines TRBV20-1 with TRBJ1-5; unclear D gene. Sample: CD4+ T cells sorted from blood. This TCR was recovered from a young woman in good health. The CDR3 DNA reads as TGCAGTGCGTACCCATTTGGCAATCAGCCCCAGCATTTT. Its translation is CSAYPFGNQPQHF.